Listed below are T cell receptor beta chains from one sample, sequenced in a study of shared clonotypes between healthy human individuals. Clones were read by immunoSEQ multiplex PCR, and TCRdb kept only the in-frame ones, dropping some. Found here are about 2.4 million clones, approximately 93% of them singletons; the top ten hold roughly 0.39%. Specimen: naive CD4+ T cells from PBMCs. All receptors come from a young man in good health. Some clones in this sample may be carry-over from other donors' samples. Both conserved end residues are part of each CDR3. D genes are given only for firm matches. For some rows the clone size is stated as once, few or many, or as a class when expanded; others skip it.

d_call clone_size j_call v_call cdr3_aa cdr3_nt
TRBD2 NA TRBJ2-3 TRBV18 CASSPLGLAGSPTDTQYF TGTGCCAGCTCGCCATTGGGACTAGCCGGGAGTCCCACAGATACGCAGTATTTT
TRBD1 NA TRBJ2-1 TRBV6-1 CASRVPGQGTKQFF TGTGCCAGCAGGGTCCCGGGACAGGGAACTAAGCAGTTCTTC
TRBD1 NA TRBJ2-6 TRBV28 CASGLLWGQEAGANVLTF TGTGCCAGCGGGCTCCTGTGGGGACAGGAGGCTGGGGCCAACGTCCTGACTTTC
NA NA TRBJ2-4 TRBV7-8 CASSLVAIKGSLNIQYF TGTGCCAGCAGCTTGGTGGCCATAAAGGGTTCTCTAAACATTCAGTACTTC
TRBD1 NA TRBJ2-2 TRBV5-1 CASSLLGQGTGELFF TGCGCCAGCAGCTTGCTGGGACAGGGCACCGGGGAGCTGTTTTTT
TRBD2 once TRBJ2-3 TRBV19 CASSIDPRGGSSDTQYF TGTGCCAGTAGTATAGACCCTCGCGGGGGAAGCTCAGATACGCAGTATTTT
NA NA TRBJ2-2 TRBV7-2 CASSPGWARKNTGELFF TGTGCCAGCAGCCCCGGGTGGGCGCGGAAGAACACCGGGGAGCTGTTTTTT
NA NA TRBJ2-7 TRBV18 CASSAGKTLEQYF TGTGCCAGCTCAGCCGGGAAGACCCTCGAGCAGTACTTC
NA NA TRBJ2-2 TRBV6-1 CASSVKQGIRLSGELFF TGTGCCAGCAGTGTGAAACAGGGAATAAGGTTATCCGGGGAGCTGTTTTTT
TRBD1 NA TRBJ2-1 TRBV5-4 CASSPRTGGSNEQFF TGTGCCAGCAGCCCTCGGACAGGGGGAAGCAATGAGCAGTTCTTC
TRBD1 NA TRBJ1-1 TRBV13 CASSPPGQRRTEAFF TGTGCCAGCAGCCCACCGGGACAGCGGAGAACTGAAGCTTTCTTT
TRBD1 few TRBJ1-1 TRBV20-1 CSAQVDRGAFF TGCAGTGCACAGGTGGACAGGGGGGCTTTCTTT
NA NA TRBJ2-2 TRBV10-1 CASSPTAGRTKTGELFF TGCGCCAGCAGCCCGACAGCCGGACGGACTAAGACCGGGGAGCTGTTTTTT
TRBD1 few TRBJ2-7 TRBV6-6 CASSYDRGHPEQYF TGTGCCAGCAGTTACGACAGGGGGCACCCCGAGCAGTACTTC
TRBD1 NA TRBJ1-5 TRBV25-1 CASSNTGANQPQHF TGTGCCAGCAGTAACACAGGGGCGAATCAGCCCCAGCATTTT
TRBD2 NA TRBJ2-3 TRBV6-5 CASSYSYLAGTDTQYF TGTGCCAGCAGTTACTCGTATCTAGCGGGCACAGATACGCAGTATTTT
NA NA TRBJ2-4 TRBV18 CASSPPSQAHIQYF TGTGCCAGCTCACCCCCGAGCCAAGCCCACATTCAGTACTTC
NA NA TRBJ2-3 TRBV18 CASSPNANLIREDTQYF TGTGCCAGCTCACCAAATGCTAACCTCATCAGGGAAGATACGCAGTATTTT
TRBD1 NA TRBJ2-7 TRBV7-9 CASSTGQGGNYEQYF TGTGCCAGCAGCACGGGACAGGGGGGTAACTACGAGCAGTACTTC
NA NA TRBJ1-4 TRBV5-1 CASSLEPNRREKLFF TGCGCCAGCAGCTTGGAGCCTAACCGGCGGGAAAAACTGTTTTTT
NA NA TRBJ2-5 TRBV7-2 CASSSEGASAETQYF TGTGCCAGCAGCTCCGAGGGGGCTAGCGCGGAGACCCAGTACTTC
NA NA TRBJ2-3 TRBV6-5 CASSYPPGTQYF TGTGCCAGCAGTTACCCCCCCGGTACGCAGTATTTT
NA NA TRBJ1-2 TRBV2 CASSEYQGLYYGYTF TGTGCCAGCAGTGAATACCAGGGGCTATACTATGGCTACACCTTC
TRBD1 NA TRBJ1-2 TRBV9 CASSADRALGYGYTF TGTGCCAGCAGCGCGGACAGGGCCCTGGGCTATGGCTACACCTTC
NA NA TRBJ2-2 TRBV6-4 CASSGDSAGELFF TGTGCCAGCAGCGGAGACAGCGCCGGGGAGCTGTTTTTT
NA NA TRBJ2-1 TRBV5-1 CASSVLRDPFNEQFF TGCGCCAGCAGCGTCTTACGTGACCCATTCAATGAGCAGTTCTTC
NA few TRBJ2-1 TRBV19 CASTIQAGSYNEQFF TGTGCCAGTACCATCCAGGCGGGAAGCTACAATGAGCAGTTCTTC
NA NA TRBJ2-6 TRBV7-3 CASSLMVNRAGANVLTF TGTGCCAGCAGCTTAATGGTTAACAGGGCCGGGGCCAACGTCCTGACTTTC
TRBD2 NA TRBJ2-1 TRBV6-1 CASRGLAGVIDEQFF TGTGCCAGCAGGGGACTAGCGGGAGTTATCGATGAGCAGTTCTTC
NA NA TRBJ2-7 TRBV18 CASSPNNGFSYEQYF TGTGCCAGCTCACCAAATAACGGCTTCTCCTACGAGCAGTACTTC